A single sample gave rise to the 23 T cell receptor beta chains below, sequenced in a study of blood T cell repertoires in COVID-19. Some clones are missing from TCRdb's copy, which holds only in-frame ones; the method was immunoSEQ multiplex PCR. The sample has under 50,000 clones, more than 65% seen once. Sequences were obtained from peripheral blood. Receptor source: a woman in her 70s with acute or convalescent COVID-19.

V gene TRBV7-6 combines with J gene TRBJ2-1, with 10 nucleotides matching TRBD2. Germline loops: CDR1 SGHVS, CDR2 FNYEAQ. J lost 8 bases, V lost 5 bases, and 12 bases had no gene match. The CDR3 is made up of 16 amino acids. CDR3 DNA: TGTGCCAGCAGCCCGACGGCTAGCGGGAGCATCCATGAGCAGTTCTTC. Residues: CASSPTASGSIHEQFF.

V gene TRBV27 combines with J gene TRBJ1-6, with 8 nucleotides matching TRBD1. The CDR3 sequence is 13 residues long. Looked up from germline, CDR1 is MNHEY and CDR2 is SMNVEV (reference sequence). V shed 7 bases and J 10 bases; nucleotides not matched to a gene: 6. The CDR3 is CASMRTGRSPLHF. The DNA for the CDR3 is TGTGCCAGCATGAGGACAGGGCGATCACCCCTCCACTTT.

The chain carries TRBV12-3 or TRBV12-4 and TRBJ1-5; D call uncertain. This CDR3 is 13 amino acids long. Trimming shortened V by 5 bases and J by 2 bases, and 7 bases separated the two germline ends. The CDR3 reads CASSTRGNQPQHF. The CDR3, as DNA: TGTGCCAGCAGTACTCGGGGCAATCAGCCCCAGCATTTT.

The rearrangement uses TRBV28 and TRBJ2-7, with D tentatively TRBD1 (6 bases). Trimming shortened V by 2 bases and J by 2 bases, and 10 bases separated the two germline ends. Germline V gene sequence: CDR1 MDHEN, CDR2 SYDVKM. The CDR3 has 14 amino acids. In DNA form, the CDR3 reads TGTGCCAGCAGTTTAACAGGGCTTACCTACGAGCAGTACTTC. Translating it yields CASSLTGLTYEQYF.

The chain uses TRBV9 and TRBJ2-3, with a possible D match to TRBD1 (6 bases). The V end was cut by 4 bases, the J end by 4 bases, with 13 bases between. This CDR3 has 14 amino acids. CDR1 is SGDLS and CDR2 is YYNGEE in the germline V gene. This CDR3 is CASSIQGPADTQYF. In nucleotides, the CDR3 is TGTGCCAGCAGCATACAGGGACCGGCAGATACGCAGTATTTT.

The chain recombines TRBV18 with TRBJ1-5; TRBD1 aligns across 9 bases. Germline assignment: CDR1 KGHSH and CDR2 LQKENI. The trim removed 2 bases at V and 4 bases at J, leaving 3 bases unmatched. This CDR3 has 15 residues. CDR3: CASSPEDRGNQPQHF. DNA of the CDR3: TGTGCCAGCTCACCAGAGGACAGGGGTAATCAGCCCCAGCATTTT.

This clone was detected a few times. J is TRBJ1-5 and V is TRBV5-1; D not certain. This CDR3 comprises 13 residues. V lost 5 bases to trimming and J lost 8 bases, with 14 bases between them. Germline V gives CDR1 SGHRS, CDR2 YFSETQ. CDR3 bases: TGCGCCAGCAGGGGAGCGGGTTGGGAGCCCCAGCATTTT. It specifies CASRGAGWEPQHF. Full variable domain (remainder filled in from reference TRBV5-1 and TRBJ1-5): KAGVTQTPRYLIKTRGQQVTLSCSPISGHRSVSWYQQTPGQGLQFLFEYFSETQRNKGNFPGRFSGRQFSNSRSEMNVSTLELGDSALYLCASRGAGWEPQHFGDGTRLSIL.

The V call is TRBV7-2, the J call TRBJ2-2, with D possibly matching TRBD1 (6 bases). V lost 5 bases to trimming and J lost 5 bases, with 12 bases between them. The CDR3 sequence is 14 residues long. CDR1 and CDR2 from the germline V gene are SGHTA and FQGNSA. This CDR3 reads CASSESRGTGELFF. The DNA for the CDR3 is TGTGCCAGCAGCGAGTCCAGGGGTACCGGGGAGCTGTTTTTT.

The J gene is TRBJ2-7, the V gene TRBV6-2 or TRBV6-3, with a tentative D call TRBD2 (6 bases). Germline lookup yields CDR1 MNHEY and CDR2 SVGEGT. The CDR3 runs 17 residues. V lost 5 bases, J lost 6 bases, and 26 bases lay in between. CDR3 DNA sequence: TGTGCCAGCAGTAACGTTGGGCTAGCGTATAAAAGTCGCGAGCAGTACTTC. Its translation is CASSNVGLAYKSREQYF.

The genes are TRBV6-5 and TRBJ1-2, with 7 positions matching TRBD1. V was pared by 4 bases and J by 6 bases, with 11 bases of the junction left unmatched. The CDR3 is made up of 15 amino acids. The V gene's germline CDR1 is MNHEY and CDR2 SVGAGI. CDR3 sequence reads: CASSSQPYGTDGYTF. The CDR3 coding sequence is TGTGCCAGCAGTTCCCAACCTTACGGGACAGATGGCTACACCTTC.

This chain uses TRBV28 with TRBJ2-7; 8 positions agree with TRBD1. J was trimmed by 3 bases and V by 5 bases; bases with no gene match: 9. The CDR3 covers 15 residues. Germline CDR1 and CDR2: MDHEN and SYDVKM. CDR3 loop: CASSPPQGALYEQYF. In DNA, the CDR3 is TGTGCCAGCAGTCCCCCCCAGGGGGCTCTCTACGAGCAGTACTTC.

This sequence joins TRBV15 and TRBJ2-2; 10 nucleotides align to TRBD2. The CDR3 sequence is 17 residues long. In germline, CDR1 is LNHNV, CDR2 YYDKDF (reference sequence). Losses at the gene ends were 1 base for V and 5 bases for J; bases not matched to a gene: 7. CDR3 residues: CATSRARTSGPTGELFF. The CDR3 DNA reads TGTGCCACCAGCAGAGCCAGGACTAGCGGACCAACCGGGGAGCTGTTTTTT.

The rearrangement uses TRBV18 and TRBJ1-2; D unresolved. CDR3 length equals 12 residues. V was clipped by 4 bases and J by 9 bases, with 12 bases between them. In germline, CDR1 is KGHSH, CDR2 LQKENI. The CDR3 region has the DNA TGTGCCAGCTCACTTTCCCGAGAAAGCTACACCTTC. This codes for CASSLSRESYTF.

The chain carries TRBV24-1 and TRBJ1-2; a weak D match, TRBD1 (5 bases). Per germline, CDR1 KGHDR and CDR2 SFDVKD. V gave up 4 bases and J gave up 0 bases, with 14 bases separating them. The CDR3 has 16 residues. CDR3 sequence reads: CATSDSSRAPNYGYTF. The DNA of the CDR3 is TGTGCCACCAGTGACTCCAGCAGGGCGCCTAACTATGGCTACACCTTC.

The chain links TRBV14 to TRBJ1-1; 10 positions agree with TRBD1. This CDR3 spans 17 amino acids. Germline-derived CDR1 and CDR2 are SGHDN and FVKESK. The J segment lost 0 bases and the V segment lost 6 bases, leaving 10 bases of the junction unmatched. The CDR3 loop is CASSEGQGIGMNTEAFF. The CDR3 DNA sequence: TGTGCCAGCAGTGAGGGACAGGGGATCGGTATGAACACTGAAGCTTTCTTT.

The chain has TRBV28 and TRBJ2-7, with 9 bases that match TRBD1. Germline V gives CDR1 MDHEN, CDR2 SYDVKM. The length of the CDR3 is 16 residues. V shed 6 bases and J 1 base; nucleotides not matched to a gene: 10. Here the CDR3 reads CASRASGGTGSYEQYF. DNA of the CDR3: TGTGCCAGCAGGGCGTCCGGGGGGACAGGGTCCTACGAGCAGTACTTC.

The rearrangement uses TRBV12-3 or TRBV12-4 and TRBJ1-1; D unclear. V dropped 6 bases and J dropped 11 bases, with 13 bases sitting between them. This CDR3 region has 11 residues. The CDR3 protein is CASSSVRGAFF. The CDR3 region has the DNA TGTGCCAGCAGCTCAGTGCGAGGGGCTTTCTTT.

V is TRBV5-4 and J is TRBJ2-2, with 10 bases lining up with TRBD2. Germline loops: CDR1 SGHNT, CDR2 YYREEE (reference sequence). The CDR3 runs 17 residues. J lost 3 bases, V lost 4 bases, and 9 bases had no gene match. CDR3 coding DNA: TGTGCCAGCAGCGAAGCTAGCGGGAGAAGTGACACCGGGGAGCTGTTTTTT. Amino acids: CASSEASGRSDTGELFF.

The gene calls are TRBV14 and TRBJ2-1, with 10 nucleotides matching TRBD1. The CDR3 is 15 amino acids. The germline gives CDR1 SGHDN, CDR2 FVKESK. Trimming took 4 bases from V and 7 from J; bases not matched to a gene: 7. The CDR3 sequence: CASSPTGGVRNEQFF. In DNA, the CDR3 is TGTGCCAGCAGCCCGACAGGGGGCGTACGTAATGAGCAGTTCTTC. Full variable domain (outside the CDR3, taken from reference TRBV14 and TRBJ2-1): EAGVTQFPSHSVIEKGQTVTLRCDPISGHDNLYWYRRVMGKEIKFLLHFVKESKQDESGMPNNRFLAERTGGTYSTLKVQPAELEDSGVYFCASSPTGGVRNEQFFGPGTRLTVL.

The DNA for the CDR3 is TGTGCCAGCAGCCAAGGCGGACAGAGTACCCAGTACTTC. Its translation: CASSQGGQSTQYF. The chain joins TRBV14 to TRBJ2-5; D perhaps matches TRBD1 (6 bases). Trimming shortened V by 1 base and J by 8 bases, and 11 bases separated the two germline ends. From germline, CDR1 is SGHDN and CDR2 FVKESK. The CDR3 consists of 13 residues.

V and J are TRBV10-1 and TRBJ2-7; 7 bases agree with TRBD2. The CDR3 has 15 amino acids. With V trimmed by 6 bases and J by 0 bases, 8 bases remained unmatched. The germline CDR1 and CDR2 sequences are WNHNN and SYGVQD (reference sequence). CDR3 nucleotide sequence: TGCGCCAGCAGAGTAATAGCGGGCGTCTCCTACGAGCAGTACTTC. Translation gives CASRVIAGVSYEQYF.

The chain combines TRBV28 with TRBJ2-7, with 7 positions matching TRBD2. CDR1 MDHEN and CDR2 SYDVKM come from the germline V gene. The CDR3 runs 14 residues. Trimming at V came to 7 bases and at J to 7 bases, leaving 13 bases not matched to a gene. CDR3 amino acids: CASTPGLPGGEQYF. The CDR3 DNA reads TGTGCCAGCACCCCCGGACTGCCGGGGGGAGAGCAGTACTTC.

J is TRBJ1-5 and V is TRBV6-5; 7 nucleotides line up with TRBD1. The trim removed 5 bases at V and 4 bases at J, leaving 5 bases unmatched. This CDR3 is 14 amino acids long. The germline V gene encodes CDR1 MNHEY and CDR2 SVGAGI. CDR3 DNA sequence: TGTGCCAGCAGTCCCGACAGGGTTAATCAGCCCCAGCATTTT. Translating it yields CASSPDRVNQPQHF.